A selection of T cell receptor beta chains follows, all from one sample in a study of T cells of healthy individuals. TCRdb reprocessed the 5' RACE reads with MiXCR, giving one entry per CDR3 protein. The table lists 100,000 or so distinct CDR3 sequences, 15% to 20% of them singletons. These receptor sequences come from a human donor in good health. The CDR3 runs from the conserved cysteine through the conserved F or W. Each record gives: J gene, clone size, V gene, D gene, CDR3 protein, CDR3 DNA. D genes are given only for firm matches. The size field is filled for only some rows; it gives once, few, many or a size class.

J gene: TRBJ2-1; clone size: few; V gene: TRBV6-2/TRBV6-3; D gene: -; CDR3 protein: CASSYTDNPYNEQFF; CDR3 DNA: TGTGCCAGCAGTTATACAGACAATCCTTACAATGAGCAGTTCTTC
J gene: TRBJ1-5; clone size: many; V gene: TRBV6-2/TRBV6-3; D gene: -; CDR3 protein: CASSGAENQPQHF; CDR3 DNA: TGTGCCAGCAGTGGGGCAGAGAATCAGCCCCAGCATTTT
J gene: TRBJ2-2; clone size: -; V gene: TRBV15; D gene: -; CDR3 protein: CATSRISNTGELFF; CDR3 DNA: TGTGCCACCAGCAGGATATCAAACACCGGGGAGCTGTTTTTT
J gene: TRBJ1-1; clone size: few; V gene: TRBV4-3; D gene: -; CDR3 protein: CASSQDRRGASEAFF; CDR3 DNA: TGCGCCAGCAGCCAAGATCGGCGGGGGGCCTCTGAAGCTTTCTTT
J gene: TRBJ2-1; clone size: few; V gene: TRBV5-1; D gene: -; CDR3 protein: CASSLGDSSYNEQFF; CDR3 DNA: TGCGCCAGCAGCTTGGGCGATAGCTCCTACAATGAGCAGTTCTTC
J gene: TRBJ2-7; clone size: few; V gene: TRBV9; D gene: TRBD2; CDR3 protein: CASSVGQRENEQYF; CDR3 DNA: TGTGCCAGCAGCGTAGGGCAGCGGGAGAACGAGCAGTACTTC
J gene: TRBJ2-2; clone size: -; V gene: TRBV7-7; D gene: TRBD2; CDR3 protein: CASSPGLAATNTGELFF; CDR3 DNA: TGTGCCAGCAGCCCGGGACTAGCGGCTACTAACACCGGGGAGCTGTTTTTT
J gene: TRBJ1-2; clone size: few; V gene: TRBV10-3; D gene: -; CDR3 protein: CAIGRDGYTF; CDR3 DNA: TGTGCCATCGGTCGGGATGGCTACACCTTC
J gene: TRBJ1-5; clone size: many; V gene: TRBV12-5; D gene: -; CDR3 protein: CASGLGLKEPQHF; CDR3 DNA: TGTGCTAGTGGCCTAGGCCTGAAGGAGCCCCAGCATTTT
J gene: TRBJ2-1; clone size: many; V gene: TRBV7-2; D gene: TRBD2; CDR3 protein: CASARLAGVGNEQFF; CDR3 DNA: TGTGCCAGCGCCCGACTAGCGGGAGTTGGAAATGAGCAGTTCTTC
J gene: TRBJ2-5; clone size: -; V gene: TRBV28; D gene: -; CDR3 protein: CASSPGRGVGRETQYF; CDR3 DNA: TGTGCCAGCAGCCCCGGGCGGGGTGTGGGTCGGGAGACCCAGTACTTC
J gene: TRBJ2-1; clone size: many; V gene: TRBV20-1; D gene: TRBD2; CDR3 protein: CSARDSLAGAREQFF; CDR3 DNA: TGCAGTGCTAGAGATTCCCTAGCGGGGGCGAGAGAGCAGTTCTTC
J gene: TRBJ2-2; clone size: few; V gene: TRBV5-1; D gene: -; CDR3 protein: CASSLEPANTGELFF; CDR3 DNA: TGCGCCAGCAGCTTGGAGCCAGCGAACACCGGGGAGCTGTTTTTT
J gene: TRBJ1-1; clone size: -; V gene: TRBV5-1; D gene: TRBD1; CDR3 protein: CASSPGTGENTEAFF; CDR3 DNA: TGCGCCAGCAGCCCCGGGACAGGAGAGAACACTGAAGCTTTCTTT
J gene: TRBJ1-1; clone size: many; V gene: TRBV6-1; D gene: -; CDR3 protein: CASRDMNTEAFF; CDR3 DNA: TGTGCCAGCAGGGACATGAACACTGAAGCTTTCTTT
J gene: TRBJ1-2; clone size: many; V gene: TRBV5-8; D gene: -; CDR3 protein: CASSLIGGNSYGYTF; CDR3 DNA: TGTGCCAGCAGCTTGATCGGCGGGAACAGCTATGGCTACACCTTC
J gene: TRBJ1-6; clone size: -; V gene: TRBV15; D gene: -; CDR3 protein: CATSNRLGGLSGSPLHF; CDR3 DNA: TGTGCCACCAGCAATCGGTTGGGGGGGCTATCGGGTTCACCCCTCCACTTT
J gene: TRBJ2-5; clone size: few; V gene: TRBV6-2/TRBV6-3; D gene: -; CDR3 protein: CASSFYILADQYF; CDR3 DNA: TGTGCCAGCAGTTTTTATATCCTAGCCGATCAGTACTTC
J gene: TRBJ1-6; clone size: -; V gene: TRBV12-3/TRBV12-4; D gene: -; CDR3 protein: CASSQPGGGGSPLHF; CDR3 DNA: TGTGCCAGCAGCCAACCCGGGGGGGGTGGATCACCCCTCCACTTT
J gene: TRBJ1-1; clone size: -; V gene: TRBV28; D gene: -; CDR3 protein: CASTLSWINTEAFF; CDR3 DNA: TGTGCCAGCACCCTCTCTTGGATTAACACTGAAGCTTTCTTT
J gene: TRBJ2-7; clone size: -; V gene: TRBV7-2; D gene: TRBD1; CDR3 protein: CASSLTLQGDEQYF; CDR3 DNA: TGTGCCAGCAGCTTAACCCTACAGGGGGACGAGCAGTACTTC
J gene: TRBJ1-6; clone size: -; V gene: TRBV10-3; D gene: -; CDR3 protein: CAISVGLTPLHF; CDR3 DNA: TGTGCCATCAGTGTTGGGCTGACACCCCTCCACTTT
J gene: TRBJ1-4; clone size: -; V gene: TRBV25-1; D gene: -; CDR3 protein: CASRGWDEKLFF; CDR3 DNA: TGTGCCAGCAGGGGGTGGGATGAAAAACTGTTTTTT
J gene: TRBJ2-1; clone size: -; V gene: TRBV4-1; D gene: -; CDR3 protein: CASSLPGFEQFF; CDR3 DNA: TGCGCCAGCAGCCTGCCCGGGTTCGAGCAGTTCTTC
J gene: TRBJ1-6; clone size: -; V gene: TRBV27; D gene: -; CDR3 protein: CASSRVINSPLHF; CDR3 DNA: TGTGCCAGCAGCAGAGTCATTAATTCACCCCTCCACTTT
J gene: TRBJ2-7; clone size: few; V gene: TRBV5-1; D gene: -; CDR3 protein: CASSLVGMGYEQYF; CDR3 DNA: TGCGCCAGCAGCTTGGTGGGGATGGGATACGAGCAGTACTTC
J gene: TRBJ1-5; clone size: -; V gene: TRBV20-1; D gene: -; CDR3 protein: CSATQGSNQPQHF; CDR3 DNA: TGCAGTGCTACTCAGGGTAGCAATCAGCCCCAGCATTTT
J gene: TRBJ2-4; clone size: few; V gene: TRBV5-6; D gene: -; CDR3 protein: CASSHWGNKNIQYF; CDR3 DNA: TGTGCCAGCAGTCACTGGGGCAACAAAAACATTCAGTACTTC
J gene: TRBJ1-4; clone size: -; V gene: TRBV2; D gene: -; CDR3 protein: CASGGTVAEKLFF; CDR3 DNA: TGTGCCAGCGGGGGGACTGTAGCTGAAAAACTGTTTTTT